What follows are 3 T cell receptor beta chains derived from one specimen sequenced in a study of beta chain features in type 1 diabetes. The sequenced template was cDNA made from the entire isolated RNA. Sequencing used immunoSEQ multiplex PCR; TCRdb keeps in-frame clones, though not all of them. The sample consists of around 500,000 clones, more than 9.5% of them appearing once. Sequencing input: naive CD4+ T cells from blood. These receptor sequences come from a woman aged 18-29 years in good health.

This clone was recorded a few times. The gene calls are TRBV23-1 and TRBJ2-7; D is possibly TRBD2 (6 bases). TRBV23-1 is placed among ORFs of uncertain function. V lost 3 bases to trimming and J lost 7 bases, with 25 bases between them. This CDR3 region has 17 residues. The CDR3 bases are TGCGCCAGCAGTCACCCCAAAAACCCGGCGGGGACTCAAGAGCAGTACGTC. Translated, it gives CASSHPKNPAGTQEQYV.

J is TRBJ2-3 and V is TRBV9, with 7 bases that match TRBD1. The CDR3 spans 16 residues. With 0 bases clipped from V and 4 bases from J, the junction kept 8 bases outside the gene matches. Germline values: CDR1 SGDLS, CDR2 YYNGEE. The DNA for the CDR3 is TGTGCCAGCAGCGTAGCTAGTGGGCAGGGGGCAGATACGCAGTATTTT. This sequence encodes CASSVASGQGADTQYF.

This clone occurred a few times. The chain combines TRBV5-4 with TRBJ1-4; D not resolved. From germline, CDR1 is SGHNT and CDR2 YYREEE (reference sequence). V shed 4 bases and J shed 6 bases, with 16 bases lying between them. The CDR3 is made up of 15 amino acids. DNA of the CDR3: TGTGCCAGCAGCAGAGACCGGGGAACATATGAAAAACTGTTTTTT. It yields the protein CASSRDRGTYEKLFF.